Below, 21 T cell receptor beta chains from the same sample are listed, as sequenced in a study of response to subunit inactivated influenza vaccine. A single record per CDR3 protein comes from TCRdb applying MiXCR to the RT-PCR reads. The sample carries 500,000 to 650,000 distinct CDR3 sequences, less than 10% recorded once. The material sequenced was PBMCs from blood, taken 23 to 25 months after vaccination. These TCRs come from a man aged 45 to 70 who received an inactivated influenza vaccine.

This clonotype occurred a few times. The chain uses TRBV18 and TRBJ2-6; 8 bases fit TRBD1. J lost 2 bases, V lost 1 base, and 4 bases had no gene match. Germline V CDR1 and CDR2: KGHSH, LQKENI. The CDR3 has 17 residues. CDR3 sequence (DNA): TGTGCCAGCTCACCACGGCAGGGGGCCGCTGGGGCCAACGTCCTGACTTTC. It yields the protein CASSPRQGAAGANVLTF.

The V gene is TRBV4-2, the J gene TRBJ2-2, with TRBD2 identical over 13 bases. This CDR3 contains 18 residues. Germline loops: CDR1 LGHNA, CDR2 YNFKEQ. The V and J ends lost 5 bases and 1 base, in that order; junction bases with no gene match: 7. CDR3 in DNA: TGTGCCAGCAGCGGGCCTGGGACTAGCGGGAAGAACACCGGGGAGCTGTTTTTT. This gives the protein CASSGPGTSGKNTGELFF.

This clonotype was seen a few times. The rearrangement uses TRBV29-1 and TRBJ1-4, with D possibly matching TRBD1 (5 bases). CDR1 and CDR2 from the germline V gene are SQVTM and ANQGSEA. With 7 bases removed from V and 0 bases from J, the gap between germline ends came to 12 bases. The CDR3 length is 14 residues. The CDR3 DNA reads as TGCAGCGCCATGGGGGATGCAACTAATGAAAAACTGTTTTTT. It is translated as CSAMGDATNEKLFF.

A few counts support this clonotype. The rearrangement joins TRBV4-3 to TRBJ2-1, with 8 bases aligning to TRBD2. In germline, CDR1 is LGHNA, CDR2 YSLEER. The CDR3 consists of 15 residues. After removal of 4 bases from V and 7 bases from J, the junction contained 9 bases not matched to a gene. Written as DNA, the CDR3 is TGCGCCAGCAGCCCAACCCCTAGCGGGCAAAATGAGCAGTTCTTC. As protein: CASSPTPSGQNEQFF.

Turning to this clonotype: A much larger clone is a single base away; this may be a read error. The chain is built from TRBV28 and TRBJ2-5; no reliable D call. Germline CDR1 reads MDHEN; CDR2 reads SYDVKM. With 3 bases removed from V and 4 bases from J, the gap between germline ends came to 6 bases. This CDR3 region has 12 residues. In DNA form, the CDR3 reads TGTGCCAGCAGTTTTGGGGTAGAGACCCAGTACTTC. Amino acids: CASSFGVETQYF.

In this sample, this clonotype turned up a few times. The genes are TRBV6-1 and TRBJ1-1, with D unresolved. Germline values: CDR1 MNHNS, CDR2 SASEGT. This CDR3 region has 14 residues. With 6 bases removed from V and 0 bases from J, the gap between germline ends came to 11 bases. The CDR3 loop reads CASSRGRMNTEAFF. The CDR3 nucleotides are TGTGCCAGCAGCCGTGGACGGATGAACACTGAAGCTTTCTTT.

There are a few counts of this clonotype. CDR3 sequence: CASSFTGGDTEAFF. The CDR3 bases are TGTGCCAGCAGTTTTACAGGCGGGGACACTGAAGCTTTCTTT. The chain links TRBV12-3 or TRBV12-4 to TRBJ1-1, with D possibly matching TRBD1 (5 bases). V was shortened by 3 bases and J by 3 bases, with 11 bases between the two germline ends. The length of the CDR3 is 14 residues.

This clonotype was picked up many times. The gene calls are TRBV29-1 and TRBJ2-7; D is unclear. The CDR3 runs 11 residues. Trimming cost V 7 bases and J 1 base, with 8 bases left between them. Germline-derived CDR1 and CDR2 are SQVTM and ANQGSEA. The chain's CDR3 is CSGASSYEQYF. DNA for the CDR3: TGCAGCGGTGCAAGTTCCTACGAGCAGTACTTC.

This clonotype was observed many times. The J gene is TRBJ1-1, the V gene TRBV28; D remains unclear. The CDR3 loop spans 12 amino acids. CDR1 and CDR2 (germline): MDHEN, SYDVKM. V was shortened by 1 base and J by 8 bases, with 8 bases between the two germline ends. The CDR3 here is CASSLSDIEAFF. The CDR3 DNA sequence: TGTGCCAGCAGTTTATCCGATATCGAAGCTTTCTTT. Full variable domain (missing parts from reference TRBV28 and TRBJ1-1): DVKVTQSSRYLVKRTGEKVFLECVQDMDHENMFWYRQDPGLGLRLIYFSYDVKMKEKGDIPEGYSVSREKKERFSLILESASTNQTSMYLCASSLSDIEAFFGQGTRLTVV.

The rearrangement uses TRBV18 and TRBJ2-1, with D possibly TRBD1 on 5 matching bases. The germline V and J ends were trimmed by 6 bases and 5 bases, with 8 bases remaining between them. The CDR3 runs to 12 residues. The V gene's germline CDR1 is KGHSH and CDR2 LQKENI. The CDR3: CASSEQDNEQFF. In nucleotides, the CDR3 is TGTGCCAGCTCTGAACAGGACAATGAGCAGTTCTTC.

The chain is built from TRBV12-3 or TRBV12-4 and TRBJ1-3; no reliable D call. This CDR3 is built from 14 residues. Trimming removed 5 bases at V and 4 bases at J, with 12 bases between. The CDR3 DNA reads TGTGCCAGCAGTCCTGTTTCATCGGGAAACACCATATATTTT. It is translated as CASSPVSSGNTIYF.

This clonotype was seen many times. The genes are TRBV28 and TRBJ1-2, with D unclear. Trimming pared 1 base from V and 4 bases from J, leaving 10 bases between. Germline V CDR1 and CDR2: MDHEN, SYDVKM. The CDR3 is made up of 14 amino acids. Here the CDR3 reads CASSLYDGGYGYTF. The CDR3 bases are TGTGCCAGCAGTTTATACGACGGCGGCTATGGCTACACCTTC.

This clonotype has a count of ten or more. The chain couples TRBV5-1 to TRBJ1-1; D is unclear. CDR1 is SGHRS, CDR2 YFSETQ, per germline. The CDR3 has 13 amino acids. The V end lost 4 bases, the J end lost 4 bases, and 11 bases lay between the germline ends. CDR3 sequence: CASSPLGSTEAFF. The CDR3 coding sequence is TGCGCCAGCAGCCCCTTAGGGTCCACTGAAGCTTTCTTT.

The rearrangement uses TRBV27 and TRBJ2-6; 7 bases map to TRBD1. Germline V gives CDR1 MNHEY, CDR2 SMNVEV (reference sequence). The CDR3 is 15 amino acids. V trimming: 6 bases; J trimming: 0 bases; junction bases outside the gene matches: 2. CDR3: CASRTGYSGANVLTF. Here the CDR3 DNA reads TGTGCCAGCAGGACAGGGTACTCTGGGGCCAACGTCCTGACTTTC. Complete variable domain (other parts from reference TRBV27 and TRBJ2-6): EAQVTQNPRYLITVTGKKLTVTCSQNMNHEYMSWYRQDPGLGLRQIYYSMNVEVTDKGDVPEGYKVSRKEKRNFPLILESPSPNQTSLYFCASRTGYSGANVLTFGAGSRLTVL.

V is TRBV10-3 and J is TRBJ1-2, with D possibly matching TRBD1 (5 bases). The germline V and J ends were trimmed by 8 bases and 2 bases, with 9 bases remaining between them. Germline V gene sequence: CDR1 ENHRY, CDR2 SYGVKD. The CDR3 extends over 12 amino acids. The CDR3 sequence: CAIGRDNYGYTF. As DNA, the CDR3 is TGTGCCATCGGCAGGGACAACTATGGCTACACCTTC.

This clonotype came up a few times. The CDR3 bases are TGCGCCAGCAGCTGGACGACTTGGCGGGGCGACCGTGAGCAGTTCTTC. Amino acid sequence: CASSWTTWRGDREQFF. This chain links TRBV5-1 with TRBJ2-1; TRBD2 might be the D (6 bases). V was pared by 3 bases and J by 9 bases, with 22 bases between. Germline CDR1 is SGHRS and CDR2 is YFSETQ. The length of the CDR3 is 16 residues.

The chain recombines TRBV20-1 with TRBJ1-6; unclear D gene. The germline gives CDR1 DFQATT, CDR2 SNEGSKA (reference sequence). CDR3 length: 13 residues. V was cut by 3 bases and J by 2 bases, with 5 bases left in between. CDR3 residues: CSARTTYNSPLHF. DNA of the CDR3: TGCAGTGCTAGGACAACCTATAATTCACCCCTCCACTTT.

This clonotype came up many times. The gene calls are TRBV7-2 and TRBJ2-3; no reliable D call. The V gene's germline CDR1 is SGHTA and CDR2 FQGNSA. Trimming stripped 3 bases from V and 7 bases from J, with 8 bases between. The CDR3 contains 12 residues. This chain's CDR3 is CASSLVVNTQYF. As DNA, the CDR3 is TGTGCCAGCAGCTTGGTTGTAAATACGCAGTATTTT.

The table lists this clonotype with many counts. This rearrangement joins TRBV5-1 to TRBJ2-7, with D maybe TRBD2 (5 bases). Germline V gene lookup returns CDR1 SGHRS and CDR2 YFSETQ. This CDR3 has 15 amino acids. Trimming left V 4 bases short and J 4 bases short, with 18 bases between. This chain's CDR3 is CASSQSGLGWYEQYF. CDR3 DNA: TGCGCCAGCAGCCAATCTGGACTCGGTTGGTACGAGCAGTACTTC.

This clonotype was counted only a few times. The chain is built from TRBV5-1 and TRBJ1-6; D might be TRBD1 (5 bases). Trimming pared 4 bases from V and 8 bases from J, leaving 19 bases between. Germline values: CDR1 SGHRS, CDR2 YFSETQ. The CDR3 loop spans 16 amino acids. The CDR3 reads CASSPTTGRDYSPLHF. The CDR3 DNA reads TGCGCCAGCAGCCCCACGACGGGGCGGGATTATTCACCCCTCCACTTT.

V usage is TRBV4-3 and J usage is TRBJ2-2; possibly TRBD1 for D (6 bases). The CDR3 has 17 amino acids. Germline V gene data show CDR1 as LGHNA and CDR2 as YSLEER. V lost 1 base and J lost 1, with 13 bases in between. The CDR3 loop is CASSQGRARGNTGELFF. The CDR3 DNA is TGCGCCAGCAGCCAAGGCAGGGCCAGGGGGAACACCGGGGAGCTGTTTTTT.